These 21 T cell receptor beta chains were sequenced from one sample in a study of cytomegalovirus exposure and HLA in healthy donors. PCR primers comprised 60 Vbeta and 13 Jbeta primers. Method: immunoSEQ multiplex PCR; TCRdb's copy keeps in-frame clones and lacks some. The sample comprises under 250,000 clones, 65% to 90% of which are singletons, and approximately 2.4% rests with the top ten. Material for sequencing was PBMCs. The receptor set was obtained from a woman aged 50 to 65 in good health and CMV-seronegative.

The V gene is TRBV11-1, the J gene TRBJ2-7, with a weak D call TRBD2 (6 bases). Trimming removed 5 bases at V and 0 bases at J, with 11 bases between. Germline V lookup: CDR1 SGHAT, CDR2 FQDESV (reference sequence). The CDR3 spans 14 residues. The DNA for the CDR3 is TGTGCCAGCAGCATGGGGGGAAGCTCCTACGAGCAGTACTTC. This sequence encodes CASSMGGSSYEQYF.

Only one count was recorded for this clone. DNA for the CDR3: TGTGCCTGGACTAGCGGGACTTACATCGAGCAGTTCTTC. Amino acid sequence: CAWTSGTYIEQFF. This chain joins TRBV30 and TRBJ2-1; 9 nucleotides match TRBD2. Germline CDR1 and CDR2: GTSNPN and SVGIG (reference sequence). V lost 4 bases, J lost 10 bases, and 8 bases stayed unmatched. The CDR3 runs 13 residues. The full variable domain, rest sourced from reference TRBV30 and TRBJ2-1, is SQTIHQWPATLVQPVGSPLSLECTVEGTSNPNLYWYRQAAGRGLQLLFYSVGIGQISSEVPQNLSASRPQDRQFILSSKKLLLSDSGFYLCAWTSGTYIEQFFGPGTRLTVL.

The chain has TRBV4-1 and TRBJ1-4; 11 bases line up with TRBD1. Germline lookup yields CDR1 MGHRA and CDR2 YSYEKL. Trimming removed 5 bases from V and 4 bases from J; junction bases left unmatched: 3. This CDR3 is 15 amino acids long. The CDR3 DNA is TGCGCCAGCAGCGGACAGGGGGCGAGTAATGAAAAACTGTTTTTT. It specifies CASSGQGASNEKLFF.

The chain's CDR3 is CASSYGPWTDTQYF. CDR3 in DNA: TGTGCCAGCAGTTATGGCCCCTGGACAGATACGCAGTATTTT. V and J are TRBV6-5 and TRBJ2-3; no firm D call. This CDR3 is 14 amino acids long. The germline V and J ends were trimmed by 3 bases and 3 bases, with 10 bases remaining between them. Germline CDR1 is MNHEY and CDR2 is SVGAGI.

The rearrangement links TRBV6-5 to TRBJ2-7; the D is unclear. Trimming removed 8 bases from V and 3 bases from J, with 14 bases in between. Germline V gives CDR1 MNHEY, CDR2 SVGAGI. The CDR3 has 13 amino acids. This chain's CDR3 is CASRPAASYEQYF. CDR3 DNA: TGTGCCAGCCGTCCGGCAGCGAGCTACGAGCAGTACTTC.

The rearrangement joins TRBV7-3 to TRBJ2-1; 12 nucleotides line up with TRBD2. The CDR3 contains 16 residues. V lost 5 bases and J lost 6; bases outside the gene matches: 8. Germline values: CDR1 SGHTA, CDR2 FQGTGA. CDR3 region: CASSPSGLAGINEQFF. DNA of the CDR3: TGTGCCAGCAGCCCCTCCGGACTAGCGGGGATCAATGAGCAGTTCTTC.

CDR3 sequence: CASTSVARNTEAFF. The CDR3 bases are TGTGCCAGTACCTCAGTCGCACGGAACACTGAAGCTTTCTTT. V and J are TRBV19 and TRBJ1-1; D gene uncertain. CDR1 LNHDA and CDR2 SQIVND come from the germline V gene (reference sequence). CDR3 length: 14 residues. V gave up 7 bases and J gave up 1 base, with 13 bases separating them.

The rearrangement links TRBV20-1 to TRBJ1-4, with D perhaps matching TRBD1 (6 bases). V was clipped by 5 bases and J by 7 bases, with 8 bases between them. The CDR3 contains 11 residues. Germline CDR1 reads DFQATT; CDR2 reads SNEGSKA (reference sequence). CDR3 sequence reads: CSAGRGEKLFF. The CDR3 DNA reads as TGCAGTGCTGGCAGGGGTGAAAAACTGTTTTTT.

V and J are TRBV6-6 and TRBJ1-2, with a possible D match to TRBD1 (6 bases). V was pared by 2 bases and J by 1 base, with 14 bases between. The germline V gene encodes CDR1 MNHNY and CDR2 SVGAGI (reference sequence). The CDR3 totals 16 residues. DNA of the CDR3: TGTGCCAGCAGTTACCTGAACAGGGATATTAACTATGGCTACACCTTC. Encoded protein: CASSYLNRDINYGYTF.

The chain is built from TRBV19 and TRBJ2-2; 14 bases match TRBD2. The CDR3 has 17 residues. The germline gives CDR1 LNHDA, CDR2 SQIVND (reference sequence). The junction had 7 bases not matched to a gene; V was cut back by 6 bases and J by 4 bases. The CDR3 spells CASSVTSGRAGTGELFF. CDR3 in DNA: TGTGCCAGTAGCGTGACTAGCGGGAGGGCGGGCACCGGGGAGCTGTTTTTT.

The rearrangement uses TRBV7-9 and TRBJ1-1; 8 positions agree with TRBD1. From germline, CDR1 is SEHNR and CDR2 FQNEAQ (reference sequence). The CDR3 contains 16 residues. V shed 2 bases, J shed 7 bases, and the junction held 12 bases outside the gene matches. The CDR3, as DNA: TGTGCCAGCAGCTTATTAGACAGGGGACTCCGTCATGAAGCTTTCTTT. Translation gives CASSLLDRGLRHEAFF. The full variable domain, in which reference TRBV7-9 and TRBJ1-1 provide the parts outside the CDR3, is DTGVSQNPRHKITKRGQNVTFRCDPISEHNRLYWYRQTLGQGPEFLTYFQNEAQLEKSRLLSDRFSAERPKGSFSTLEIQRTEQGDSAMYLCASSLLDRGLRHEAFFGQGTRLTVV.

The rearrangement joins TRBV30 to TRBJ1-5; D is unresolved. Germline CDR1 and CDR2: GTSNPN and SVGIG (reference sequence). The length of the CDR3 is 13 residues. The V end was cut by 0 bases, the J end by 4 bases, with 7 bases between. The CDR3 DNA reads TGTGCCTGGAGTGTTGAGGGAAATCAGCCCCAGCATTTT. Amino acid sequence: CAWSVEGNQPQHF.

This rearrangement joins TRBV4-3 to TRBJ1-1; D unresolved. The CDR3 runs to 15 residues. Germline assignment: CDR1 LGHNA and CDR2 YSLEER. With 2 bases removed from V and 1 base from J, the gap between germline ends came to 11 bases. CDR3 region: CASSQHAGKNTEAFF. DNA of the CDR3: TGCGCCAGCAGCCAACACGCAGGAAAGAACACTGAAGCTTTCTTT.

This clone showed up just a few times. The CDR3 reads CASSQDGGRWTGRMNTEAFF. CDR3 nucleotides: TGTGCCAGCAGCCAAGATGGGGGGCGGTGGACAGGGAGAATGAACACTGAAGCTTTCTTT. This chain links TRBV4-2 with TRBJ1-1; 8 bases line up with TRBD1. CDR1 and CDR2 (germline): LGHNA, YNFKEQ. The CDR3 is 20 amino acids. V lost 0 bases, J lost 0 bases, and 15 bases stayed unmatched.

The V call is TRBV30, the J call TRBJ1-2; 9 bases fit TRBD1. V dropped 2 bases and J dropped 2; count of bases not matched to a gene: 6. Germline V gene sequence: CDR1 GTSNPN, CDR2 SVGIG (reference sequence). The CDR3 covers 15 residues. The CDR3 protein is CAWSSSGQGNYGYTF. The CDR3 DNA sequence: TGTGCCTGGAGTTCCTCCGGACAGGGGAACTATGGCTACACCTTC.

This chain links TRBV19 with TRBJ1-5; TRBD1 is a possible D gene (5 bases). CDR3 size: 12 residues. The germline V gene encodes CDR1 LNHDA and CDR2 SQIVND (reference sequence). Trimming left V 9 bases short and J 0 bases short, with 6 bases between. In nucleotides, the CDR3 is TGTGCCAGCAGGGTTAGCAATCAGCCCCAGCATTTT. The encoded protein is CASRVSNQPQHF. Looking up the rest from reference TRBV19 and TRBJ1-5 gives the full variable domain: DGGITQSPKYLFRKEGQNVTLSCEQNLNHDAMYWYRQDPGQGLRLIYYSQIVNDFQKGDIAEGYSVSREKKESFPLTVTSAQKNPTAFYLCASRVSNQPQHFGDGTRLSIL.

A few counts support this clone. The V call is TRBV7-3, the J call TRBJ2-3; 7 bases align to TRBD1. CDR1 and CDR2 from the germline V gene are SGHTA and FQGTGA. Unmatched junction bases numbered 3, after V lost 4 bases and J lost 5 bases. The CDR3 has 13 residues. The chain's CDR3 is CASSSGGEDTQYF. The CDR3 nucleotides are TGTGCCAGCAGCTCAGGGGGTGAAGATACGCAGTATTTT.

The genes are TRBV13 and TRBJ2-6, with D perhaps TRBD1 (6 bases). There are 17 residues in the CDR3. The V gene's germline CDR1 is PRHDT and CDR2 FYEKMQ (reference sequence). The germline V and J ends were trimmed by 0 bases and 0 bases, with 9 bases remaining between them. CDR3 coding DNA: TGTGCCAGCAGCTTAGGCGGGACACACTCTGGGGCCAACGTCCTGACTTTC. The encoded protein is CASSLGGTHSGANVLTF.

The chain has TRBV7-2 and TRBJ1-1; TRBD1 matches 10 bases. V lost 1 base, J lost 4 bases, and 3 bases stayed unmatched. The germline V gene has CDR1 SGHTA and CDR2 FQGNSA. The length of the CDR3 is 15 residues. In DNA, the CDR3 is TGTGCCAGCAGCTTAGGCCGGGACAGGGGCACTGAAGCTTTCTTT. Protein product: CASSLGRDRGTEAFF.

V and J are TRBV28 and TRBJ2-1, with 12 nucleotides matching TRBD2. Germline CDR1 reads MDHEN; CDR2 reads SYDVKM. The CDR3 totals 18 residues. With 3 bases clipped from V and 3 bases from J, the junction kept 9 bases outside the gene matches. DNA for the CDR3: TGTGCCAGCAGTTTGCCCCCGACTAGCGGGAGCGACTACAATGAGCAGTTCTTC. Protein product: CASSLPPTSGSDYNEQFF. The complete variable domain, with remaining parts taken from reference TRBV28 and TRBJ2-1, reads DVKVTQSSRYLVKRTGEKVFLECVQDMDHENMFWYRQDPGLGLRLIYFSYDVKMKEKGDIPEGYSVSREKKERFSLILESASTNQTSMYLCASSLPPTSGSDYNEQFFGPGTRLTVL.

The rearrangement uses TRBV6-5 and TRBJ2-1; 11 positions agree with TRBD2. V lost 6 bases, J lost 4 bases, and 5 bases stayed unmatched. CDR3 length equals 15 residues. CDR1 is MNHEY and CDR2 is SVGAGI in the germline V gene. The CDR3 DNA reads TGTGCCAGCAGCCGCGGGACTAGCGGTTACAATGAGCAGTTCTTC. Its translation: CASSRGTSGYNEQFF.